The 13 T cell receptor beta chains in this list originate from one sample, sequenced in a study of T cell repertoires in cytomegalovirus infection. Via MiXCR, TCRdb re-called the reads, giving one row per CDR3 protein. This sample has about 920,000 distinct CDR3 sequences, with 31% found just once. These receptors have no identified antigens. Sequences were derived from cultured CD8+ T cells from PBMCs, sampled from culture after CMV antigen stimulation. These receptors originate from a human donor in good health (CMV status not recorded). Some clones in this sample may be carry-over from other donors' samples.

This clonotype came up once. The chain has TRBV12-3 or TRBV12-4 and TRBJ2-2, with D perhaps matching TRBD1 (6 bases). Trimming took off 6 bases at V and 4 bases at J, with 18 bases between the two ends. CDR3 length: 16 amino acids. The CDR3: CASSPPNVGATGELFF. DNA for the CDR3: TGTGCCAGCAGCCCCCCCAACGTGGGGGCCACCGGGGAGCTGTTTTTT.

For this clonotype: With a much larger clone just one base away, this may be a read error. The genes are TRBV7-6 and TRBJ1-5; D gene ambiguous. This CDR3 comprises 13 residues. Germline loops: CDR1 SGHVS, CDR2 FNYEAQ. CDR3 DNA: TGTGCCAGCTCCCCTAACAGTTATCAGACCCAGCATTTT. It yields the protein CASSPNSYQTQHF.

This clonotype occurred a few times. V gene TRBV19 combines with J gene TRBJ2-1; 12 nucleotides agree with TRBD2. Losses at the gene ends were 7 bases for V and 3 bases for J; bases not matched to a gene: 4. Per the germline V gene, CDR1 is LNHDA and CDR2 is SQIVND (reference sequence). The CDR3 consists of 15 residues. For the CDR3, the DNA is TGTGCCAGTAAGACTAGCGGGGGTCACTACAATGAGCAGTTCTTC. Translating it yields CASKTSGGHYNEQFF. Based on the CDR3 plus reference TRBV19 and TRBJ2-1, the full variable domain is DGGITQSPKYLFRKEGQNVTLSCEQNLNHDAMYWYRQDPGQGLRLIYYSQIVNDFQKGDIAEGYSVSREKKESFPLTVTSAQKNPTAFYLCASKTSGGHYNEQFFGPGTRLTVL.

There are a few counts of this clonotype. This chain links TRBV15 with TRBJ1-5, with D possibly being TRBD1 (5 bases). The CDR3 is 15 amino acids. Germline V gene lookup returns CDR1 LNHNV and CDR2 YYDKDF (reference sequence). V was clipped by 3 bases and J by 4 bases, with 13 bases between them. This CDR3 reads CATSRTGRGNQPQHF. The CDR3, as DNA: TGTGCCACCAGCAGGACCGGGAGGGGAAATCAGCCCCAGCATTTT.

This clonotype has more than one count but fewer than ten. The chain has TRBV6-5 and TRBJ2-7; 10 positions agree with TRBD2. This CDR3 region has 14 residues. Germline V gene lookup returns CDR1 MNHEY and CDR2 SVGAGI. With 4 bases clipped from V and 3 bases from J, the junction kept 3 bases outside the gene matches. As DNA, the CDR3 is TGTGCCAGCAGTTTGTGGACTAGCGGCTACGAGCAGTACTTC. Protein: CASSLWTSGYEQYF.

The CDR3 protein is CSAGQASGQDTIYF. CDR3 bases: TGCAGTGCTGGACAGGCGTCGGGCCAGGACACCATATATTTT. V usage is TRBV20-1 and J usage is TRBJ1-3; 7 bases match TRBD1. Looked up from germline, CDR1 is DFQATT and CDR2 is SNEGSKA (reference sequence). With V trimmed by 5 bases and J by 8 bases, 12 bases remained unmatched. CDR3 size: 14 residues.

A remark on this clonotype: It is likely a read error, because the conserved phenylalanine at the end of the CDR3 is missing. The rearrangement joins TRBV6-8 to TRBJ2-6; D gene uncertain. The CDR3 extends over 15 amino acids. The ends were cut back, 5 bases at V and 0 bases at J, with 8 bases in the middle. Germline CDR1 MNHGY, CDR2 SAAAGT. The CDR3: CASSIADSGANVLTS. CDR3 DNA: TGTGCCAGCAGTATAGCTGACTCTGGGGCCAACGTCCTGACTTCC.

This clonotype was detected only a few times. The chain couples TRBV24-1 to TRBJ2-1, with D maybe TRBD2 (5 bases). The CDR3 is 14 amino acids. V lost 1 base and J lost 7, with 10 bases in between. Germline loops: CDR1 KGHDR, CDR2 SFDVKD. The CDR3 spells CATSDFEGFNEQFF. The CDR3 region has the DNA TGTGCCACCAGTGATTTTGAGGGATTTAATGAGCAGTTCTTC.

In this sample, this clonotype turned up many times. This chain connects TRBV7-9 to TRBJ1-5; no firm D call. The CDR3 has 14 amino acids. The germline gives CDR1 SEHNR, CDR2 FQNEAQ (reference sequence). V shed 4 bases and J shed 1 base, with 8 bases lying between them. The CDR3 sequence: CASSSIGSNQPQHF. CDR3 coding DNA: TGTGCCAGCAGCTCAATTGGGAGCAATCAGCCCCAGCATTTT.

CDR3 protein: CASSPVASNYGYTF. The CDR3 region has the DNA TGTGCCAGCAGCCCAGTAGCCAGTAACTATGGCTACACCTTC. The gene calls are TRBV6-5 and TRBJ1-2; D is undetermined. The CDR3 sequence is 14 residues long. CDR1 is MNHEY, CDR2 SVGAGI, per germline. V was pared by 6 bases and J by 1 base, with 12 bases between.

There are many counts of this clonotype. V gene TRBV7-9 combines with J gene TRBJ1-2; D perhaps matches TRBD1 (5 bases). The V gene lost 5 bases and the J gene lost 1 base, with 14 bases spanning the gap. The germline gives CDR1 SEHNR, CDR2 FQNEAQ (reference sequence). CDR3 length: 15 amino acids. The CDR3 DNA reads TGTGCCAGCAGCCCACGGGACCGACGTAACTATGGCTACACCTTC. It specifies CASSPRDRRNYGYTF.

The chain employs TRBV5-6 and TRBJ2-1; D gene uncertain. Trimming took off 0 bases at V and 2 bases at J, with 9 bases between the two ends. From germline, CDR1 is SGHDT and CDR2 YYEEEE. The CDR3 sequence is 15 residues long. The CDR3 region has the DNA TGTGCCAGCAGCTTGGTTACAGAAGCCTACAATGAGCAGTTCTTC. Amino acid sequence: CASSLVTEAYNEQFF. Full variable domain (outside the CDR3, taken from reference TRBV5-6 and TRBJ2-1): DAGVTQSPTHLIKTRGQQVTLRCSPKSGHDTVSWYQQALGQGPQFIFQYYEEEERQRGNFPDRFSGHQFPNYSSELNVNALLLGDSALYLCASSLVTEAYNEQFFGPGTRLTVL.

This clonotype was observed at least ten times. V usage is TRBV7-8 and J usage is TRBJ2-7, with D tentatively TRBD1 (5 bases). V dropped 2 bases and J dropped 6 bases, with 17 bases sitting between them. Germline V gene data show CDR1 as SGHVS and CDR2 as FQNEAQ. The CDR3 extends over 15 amino acids. CDR3 protein: CASSLTKQSTGEQYF. The CDR3 bases are TGTGCCAGCAGCTTAACGAAGCAATCAACAGGCGAGCAGTACTTC.